This T cell receptor (beta chain) comes out of a study of T cells in Graves' hyperthyroidism and ophthalmopathy. The wider study: At initial diagnosis, before any treatment had begun, peripheral blood was obtained.

Researchers amplified the TCR beta CDR3 regions from RNA transcripts. First-round RT-PCR of the TCR CDR3 relied on the HTBI primer set. A single record per CDR3 protein comes from TCRdb applying MiXCR to the multiplex PCR reads. The sample includes a few hundred thousand distinct CDR3 sequences, just over 14% of them seen just once. Diagnoses were made from clinical symptoms, serum measures (thyroxine and TRAb), thyroid ultrasound and orbital computed tomography. When hyperthyroidism was first diagnosed, the blood sample was taken, preceding any ophthalmopathy symptoms. This sample holds PBMCs from roughly 10 ml fresh peripheral blood. Ten or more counts support this clonotype. Germline-derived CDR1 and CDR2 are SGDLS and YYNGEE. CDR3 length: 13 residues. The trim removed 5 bases at V and 9 bases at J, leaving 7 bases unmatched.

Sequencing input: blood. The sequence was collected from a woman aged 40 to 50 with Graves' hyperthyroidism that later progressed to Graves' ophthalmopathy. V usage is TRBV9 and J usage is TRBJ2-1; 8 positions agree with TRBD2. CDR3 nucleotide sequence: TGTGCCAGCAGTTACGGGAGGGGCGGTGAGCAGTTCTTC. As protein: CASSYGRGGEQFF.